This T cell receptor (beta chain) was identified in a study of cytomegalovirus exposure and HLA in healthy donors (dated by TCRdb to about 2017). In terms of the full investigation: In an earlier analysis of under 750 of the donors, about 270 Gb of sequence data and about 110 million unique TCR beta sequences from about 179 million T cells were reported. An early release that covered approximately 600 HLA-typed donors contained approximately 300 gigabases of sequencing data and tens of millions of unique TCR sequences. Of the approximately 400 genotyped donors, about 80% fell in the genetic ancestry cluster associated with self-reported Caucasian donors. The study aimed to test whether cataloging public T cell receptors could reveal signatures of past pathogen exposure. Using immunosequencing, the study profiled T cell repertoires from 500 to 800 subjects and related those repertoires to cytomegalovirus serostatus. Along with the roughly 670-subject first cohort, a separate validation cohort of over a hundred different subjects was used. The study combined high-throughput TCR immunosequencing, statistical association of individual TCRs with disease status, and machine learning to predict cytomegalovirus infection status. In a later analysis, previously published TCR beta repertoires from 550 to 750 donors were re-analyzed and high-resolution HLA genotyping was added so that TCR occurrence patterns could be studied. Rather than drawing on any new phenotypic data, the later analysis identified candidate immune exposures from TCR beta sequences and the way those sequences occurred across donors. In an earlier analysis of over 550 of the donors, high-throughput TCR beta sequencing was used to judge whether each TCR beta V gene segment behaved as functional or pseudogenic. Donor age, sex, ethnicity and CMV serostatus were compiled together with the repertoire data. A later genetic analysis used genome-wide SNP genotypes for about 65% of the 666 donors, treating that subset as a discovery cohort. Every discovery cohort repertoire had been produced on one sequencing platform. Class I and class II HLA loci were covered by the typing at four-digit resolution. The number of donors typed differed by locus, with roughly 629-640 for A, B, C, DRB1 and DQB1, around 520 for DQA1, 600 to 610 for DPA1, and over 400 for DPB1. Five DR-DQ haplotypes were handled as single units for association and clustering because linkage in the cohort was strong. Across under 500 genotyped donors of the cohort, an average of approximately 220,000 unique TCR beta nucleotide sequences per donor were sequenced, and approximately 17% of those sequences were non-productive. Results and caveats for the whole study, not just this receptor: Because some donors lacked HLA typing at each locus, the association tests relied only on the typed subset. A further reported finding was that TCR beta sequences accurately predicted the HLA-A and HLA-B alleles for most subjects in the first cohort. Roughly uniform sequencing depth across donors was assumed in presence/absence analyses, although this assumption may not hold. The study gave a list of about 160 TCR beta chains associated with cytomegalovirus. A few of the identified cytomegalovirus-associated TCR beta chains were confirmed in vitro to be specific for cytomegalovirus antigens. Broadly in line with IMGT annotations, most TCR beta V segments showed up in productive rearrangements about 87% or about 30% of the time in an earlier analysis of 587 of the donors. Specific HLA alleles were associated with over 15,000 TCR beta sequences at a false discovery rate of 0.05 in a later analysis. Linkage disequilibrium might explain the correlated functional status among segregating V segments, but an unknown experimental factor could not be ruled out. Cytomegalovirus status was reported to be diagnosed by the classifier with high specificity and sensitivity in both the original and validation cohorts. Most TCR sequences were seen in very few donors, while some public TCRs were found in many individuals. V-gene and J-gene trimming of TCR beta chains was associated with a missense DCLRE1C variant in a later genetic analysis, and the association was replicated in an independent cohort. For the cohort, immune exposure information was limited to CMV serostatus. In a later analysis, most CMV-associated TCR beta chains were found to appear HLA-restricted, with HLA associations seemingly driven largely by CMV exposure. Some IMGT-functional V segments, including TRBV6-2 and TRBV6-3, could not be distinguished by the 87-base-pair reads and were therefore excluded. The sequencing pipeline was judged likely to have produced a cluster of highly shared sequence variants as a technical artifact. When HLA alleles, especially DR and DQ, strongly co-occurred, attributing TCR associations to individual alleles was difficult. According to a later genetic analysis, donors in an Asian-associated ancestry cluster had fewer N-insertions in productive TCRs than the approximately 700-donor mean. In a later analysis, several top co-occurrence clusters were reported to appear linked to parvovirus B19, influenza, CMV and Epstein-Barr virus. The authors suggested that the approach could potentially be extended to other disease states and immunological phenotypes. In a later analysis, HLA-associated TCR beta chains were found to be more clonally expanded and to have lower generation probabilities than equally common non-associated chains. The cohort was sequenced for TCR beta chains only, and without alpha or paired-chain data the features that could be detected were limited. According to a later analysis, TCR association rates differed among HLA loci, with DRB1 alleles showing the most associated TCRs and HLA-C alleles showing the fewest. The earlier analysis of approximately 560 of the donors excluded around 17 rarely observed V segments, including chromosome 9 orphons, because counts were too low.

The cohort consisted of some 670 healthy bone marrow donors. Cohort members were all nominally healthy when sampled, although unrecorded immune exposures were likely present. The donor was CMV seropositive and belonged to the group of 250 to 300 seropositive cohort members. Each donor provided a peripheral blood sample, and peripheral blood mononuclear cells were used for TCR beta sequencing. The Qiagen DNeasy Blood Extraction Kit was used to extract genomic DNA from the blood cell samples. Libraries were prepared through the immunoSEQ multiplex PCR assay. For the multiplex PCR, a mixture combining 60 forward primers for TCR Vbeta segments and 13 reverse primers for TCR Jbeta segments was used. The CDR3 region of rearranged TCR beta genes was amplified from genomic DNA by a multiplex PCR assay. On the Illumina HiSeq System, the amplified TCR beta libraries were sequenced as 87-base-pair reads. Turning to the authors' computational methods: A later analysis tallied tens of millions of unique TCR beta chains across the 666 repertoires, and some 10 million of those chains were shared by two or more donors. Raw reads were error-corrected and collapsed into unique sequences with a nearest-neighbor algorithm that merged closely related sequences to remove PCR and sequencing errors. V, D and J gene segments were assigned by aligning CDR3 sequences to IMGT reference sequences. For a sequence to be retained, at least a six-nucleotide match to both a V gene segment and a J gene segment was required. Rearrangements were classified as productive when the CDR3 lacked stop codons and remained in frame with V and J, and all other rearrangements were classified as non-productive. Following IMGT convention, CDR3 was defined as the stretch from the second conserved V-encoded cysteine to the conserved J-encoded phenylalanine. The earlier analysis of more than 450 of the donors excluded sequences that lacked an unambiguous match to a single V gene segment. An earlier analysis of fewer than 750 of the donors called V segments functional above 56.7% productive rearrangements and segregating when the between-donor standard deviation exceeded 5%. A statistical classification framework was built to diagnose cytomegalovirus status from the catalog of TCR beta chain sequences. In a later analysis, V and J genes were assigned by comparing TCR nucleotide sequences against IMGT/GENE-DB human TR gene sequences. In a later analysis, CDR3 sequences and most-parsimonious VDJ recombination scenarios were assigned using the TCRdist pipeline. A later analysis defined each TCR beta chain by its CDR3 amino acid sequence plus V-gene family, and excluded reads lacking a unique V-gene family. A later analysis removed 550 to 650 highly shared, low-generation-probability nucleotide sequences to deal with suspected cross-contamination and a sequencing artifact. A later analysis calculated a clonal expansion index for each public chain from normalized within-repertoire ranks of inferred template counts. Generation probabilities in a later analysis came from a VDJ recombination model fitted to out-of-frame rearrangements, and those results were checked against IGoR. Hypergeometric tests were used in a later analysis to score TCR-TCR, TCR-HLA and TCR-CMV co-occurrence, with a repertoire-size bias correction applied to the TCR pairs. In a later analysis, false discovery rates were estimated by permuting HLA or CMV assignments 20 times. In a later analysis, co-occurring TCRs were grouped using DBSCAN, with TCRdist sequence similarity added in when clustering inside HLA-allele-positive subsets. Co-occurrence clustering excluded repertoires with fewer than 30,000 or more than 120,000 public chains, plus five with anomalous nucleotide sharing. TCRdb stores this immuneACCESS table with in-frame sequences only. Part of the clones is absent; in the studies checked, under half of the shortfall reflects unresolved V genes, and no reason is known for the rest. The DNA was the basis for D and trimming; V, J and clone size are from that table. This sample lists about 210,000 clones; about 83% were detected once. The biggest ten clones account for roughly 10% of the sample.

As for this clone: This clone's antigen is unknown. No base qualities exist here, and no much larger clone lies one base off it.

Sequences SGHNT (CDR1) and YYREEE (CDR2) are obtained from the germline V gene (reference sequence). The V end loses 3 bases and the J end loses 3 bases, and a stretch of 15 bases separates them. From its cysteine to its phenylalanine, the CDR3 spans 15 amino acids. Only the CDR3 portion is preserved as DNA: 45 bases, with reading frame beginning at the first base. The TCR sequence derives from a woman between 45 and 65 years old in good health and CMV-seropositive. Recombination connected TRBV5-4 to TRBJ1-2, and perhaps TRBD1 as D gene, on 6 matching bases. The sample consisted of PBMCs. The CDR3 sequence is CASSSTRGFDYGYTF. The DNA sequence reads TGTGCCAGCAGCTCCACCAGGGGATTTGACTATGGCTACACCTTC.